This is a list of T cell receptor beta chains from one sample in a study of blood T cell repertoires in COVID-19. TCRdb keeps only in-frame clones here, not all; method: immunoSEQ multiplex PCR. Counted here are more than 95,000 clones, more than 60% occurring once; the ten biggest clones make up 2% to 2.5%. The specimen was peripheral blood. The receptors stem from a woman in her seventies with acute or convalescent COVID-19. The CDR3 runs from the conserved cysteine through the conserved F or W. D genes are given only for firm matches. Size tells how often a clone was seen (once, few, many) or the class of an expanded clone, and some rows leave it out.

d_gene	v_gene	j_gene	len	abundance	CDR3aa	CDR3nt
TRBD2	TRBV28	TRBJ2-1	18	-	CASSLHLGTSGENNEQFF	TGTGCCAGCAGTCTACACCTTGGGACTAGCGGAGAAAACAATGAGCAGTTCTTC
-	TRBV6-5	TRBJ1-2	15	-	CASSYRAGAGYGYTF	TGTGCCAGCAGTTACCGGGCAGGGGCAGGCTATGGCTACACCTTC
-	TRBV10-3	TRBJ1-1	12	-	CATRPQGGEAFF	TGTGCCACCAGACCCCAGGGAGGTGAAGCTTTCTTT
-	TRBV19	TRBJ1-3	13	-	CASRFSSGNTIYF	TGTGCCAGTAGATTTAGCTCTGGAAACACCATATATTTT
-	TRBV11-2	TRBJ2-2	13	once	CASSSSWTGELFF	TGTGCCAGTAGTTCCTCGTGGACCGGGGAGCTGTTTTTT
TRBD1	TRBV9	TRBJ1-2	16	-	CASSVELQGANYGYTF	TGTGCCAGCAGCGTAGAGTTGCAGGGGGCGAACTATGGCTACACCTTC
-	TRBV14	TRBJ1-1	16	-	CASSQDEGAMNTEAFF	TGTGCCAGCAGCCAAGATGAAGGGGCGATGAACACTGAAGCTTTCTTT
-	TRBV28	TRBJ2-7	12	few	CASRHRTYEQYF	TGTGCCAGCCGACACCGAACCTACGAGCAGTACTTC
TRBD1	TRBV2	TRBJ1-2	13	-	CASRKTGVDGYTF	TGTGCCAGCAGAAAAACAGGGGTTGATGGCTACACCTTC
TRBD1	TRBV6-5	TRBJ1-4	13	-	CASRTGANEKLFF	TGTGCCAGCCGGACAGGGGCTAATGAAAAACTGTTTTTT
-	TRBV2	TRBJ2-2	13	-	CAGRLHISGELFF	TGTGCCGGAAGACTCCACATCTCCGGGGAGCTGTTTTTT
-	TRBV19	TRBJ1-5	14	once	CASSPEGSNQPQHF	TGTGCCAGTAGTCCCGAGGGTAGCAATCAGCCCCAGCATTTT
TRBD1	TRBV5-6	TRBJ1-2	13	-	CASSPPTGGGYTF	TGTGCCAGCAGCCCTCCGACAGGGGGAGGCTACACCTTC
-	TRBV19	TRBJ1-5	15	-	CASSPLTGTNQPQHF	TGTGCCAGTAGCCCATTGACAGGCACGAATCAGCCCCAGCATTTT
-	TRBV5-1	TRBJ1-2	17	-	CASSLRAQGSPNYGYTF	TGCGCCAGCAGCTTGAGGGCGCAGGGAAGCCCTAACTATGGCTACACCTTC
TRBD1	TRBV27	TRBJ1-6	18	many	CASSPSGTGSSYNSPLHF	TGTGCCAGCAGTCCCTCCGGGACAGGGAGCTCCTATAATTCACCCCTCCACTTT
TRBD1	TRBV30	TRBJ2-7	12	-	CAWRTGAYEQYF	TGTGCCTGGCGGACAGGGGCCTACGAGCAGTACTTC
TRBD1	TRBV10-3	TRBJ1-6	14	once	CAISTGTGDSPLHF	TGTGCCATCAGTACCGGGACAGGGGACTCACCCCTCCACTTT
TRBD2	TRBV7-2	TRBJ2-5	16	few	CASSSTSGGVQETQYF	TGTGCCAGCAGCTCCACTAGCGGAGGGGTACAAGAGACCCAGTACTTC
TRBD2	TRBV14	TRBJ2-7	17	-	CASSPPGLATRTYEQYF	TGTGCCAGCAGCCCACCGGGACTAGCGACACGTACCTACGAGCAGTACTTC
-	TRBV7-3	TRBJ2-3	13	few	CASSFQGADTQYF	TGTGCCAGCAGCTTCCAGGGTGCAGATACGCAGTATTTT
TRBD2	TRBV28	TRBJ2-4	16	-	CASSLTSGNSKNIQYF	TGTGCCAGCAGTTTGACTAGCGGGAATTCGAAAAACATTCAGTACTTC
-	TRBV10-1	TRBJ1-1	14	-	CASSVGGPNTEAFF	TGCGCCAGCAGTGTTGGGGGCCCGAACACTGAAGCTTTCTTT
TRBD1	TRBV4-1	TRBJ1-1	15	-	CASSQRQGGVTEAFF	TGCGCCAGCAGCCAGCGACAGGGTGGGGTGACTGAAGCTTTCTTT
TRBD1	TRBV9	TRBJ2-2	15	-	CASSVRTGGDGELFF	TGTGCCAGCAGCGTAAGGACAGGGGGCGACGGGGAGCTGTTTTTT
-	TRBV2	TRBJ2-3	12	few	CASSGTADTQYF	TGTGCCAGCAGTGGGACTGCAGATACGCAGTATTTT
TRBD1	TRBV7-3	TRBJ2-1	15	-	CASSLRDRGDNEQFF	TGTGCCAGCAGCCTCCGGGACAGGGGGGACAATGAGCAGTTCTTC
-	TRBV6-5	TRBJ2-2	15	-	CATYIEDRLTGELFF	TGTGCCACCTATATAGAGGACAGACTCACCGGGGAGCTGTTTTTT
-	TRBV6-4	TRBJ1-6	22	-	CASSDRRGYRPSMLADNSPLHF	TGTGCCAGCAGTGACCGAAGGGGCTACAGGCCTTCCATGTTAGCCGATAATTCACCCCTCCACTTT
TRBD1	TRBV9	TRBJ2-1	12	-	CASEDRGNEQFF	TGTGCCAGCGAGGACAGGGGTAATGAGCAGTTCTTC
-	TRBV6-6	TRBJ2-1	14	-	CALGGLDSYNEQFF	TGTGCCCTCGGGGGTCTAGACTCCTACAATGAGCAGTTCTTC
-	TRBV18	TRBJ1-4	13	-	CASSRDFNEKLFF	TGTGCCAGCTCGCGAGACTTCAATGAAAAACTGTTTTTT
TRBD2	TRBV6-5	TRBJ2-7	12	-	CAATGGGGEQYF	TGTGCCGCGACGGGGGGGGGAGGCGAGCAGTACTTC
-	TRBV18	TRBJ1-1	14	-	CASSEARGNTEAFF	TGTGCCAGCTCAGAAGCCAGGGGAAACACTGAAGCTTTCTTT
-	TRBV28	TRBJ1-5	18	-	CASSGVAADVYSNQPQHF	TGTGCCAGCAGTGGGGTAGCGGCGGACGTTTATAGCAATCAGCCCCAGCATTTT
-	TRBV4-1	TRBJ2-5	13	-	CASSQGRGETQYF	TGCGCCAGCAGCCAAGGCAGGGGAGAGACCCAGTACTTC
TRBD1	TRBV5-1	TRBJ1-1	16	-	CASSSGQGARNTEAFF	TGCGCCAGCAGCTCCGGACAGGGGGCACGGAACACTGAAGCTTTCTTT
TRBD2	TRBV25-1	TRBJ2-5	14	-	CASSERGSGETQYF	TGTGCCAGCAGTGAACGCGGGAGCGGAGAGACCCAGTACTTC
TRBD2	TRBV11-2	TRBJ2-3	16	few	CASSLRLAGEADTQYF	TGTGCCAGCAGCCTGAGACTAGCGGGAGAGGCAGATACGCAGTATTTT
-	TRBV12-3/TRBV12-4	TRBJ2-5	11	-	CASSFGETQYF	TGTGCCAGCAGTTTCGGAGAGACCCAGTACTTC
TRBD1	TRBV28	TRBJ2-7	15	-	CASRSGTGGPYEQYF	TGTGCCAGCAGGTCCGGGACAGGGGGCCCCTACGAGCAGTACTTC
-	TRBV5-1	TRBJ1-1	15	-	CASSYSGQTNTEAFF	TGCGCCAGCAGCTACTCGGGACAAACGAACACTGAAGCTTTCTTT
TRBD1	TRBV28	TRBJ1-2	15	few	CASSPPGQGSYGYTF	TGTGCCAGCAGTCCTCCGGGACAGGGGTCCTATGGCTACACCTTC
-	TRBV28	TRBJ2-1	14	-	CASSLRTEYNEQFF	TGTGCCAGCAGTTTGCGGACAGAATACAATGAGCAGTTCTTC
-	TRBV2	TRBJ2-1	11	-	CASSLYNEQFF	TGTGCCAGCAGCCTGTACAATGAGCAGTTCTTC
-	TRBV6-1	TRBJ1-3	14	-	CASSERAGRNTIYF	TGTGCCAGCAGTGAAAGGGCAGGGCGAAACACCATATATTTT
TRBD2	TRBV10-3	TRBJ2-5	14	few	CAISERGGSETQYF	TGTGCCATCAGTGAGCGGGGGGGCTCTGAGACCCAGTACTTC
-	TRBV19	TRBJ2-1	13	few	CASRPLTGNEQFF	TGTGCCAGTAGGCCTTTGACGGGGAATGAGCAGTTCTTC
-	TRBV6-1	TRBJ1-1	13	-	CASSEYERTEAFF	TGTGCCAGCAGTGAGTACGAGCGCACTGAAGCTTTCTTT